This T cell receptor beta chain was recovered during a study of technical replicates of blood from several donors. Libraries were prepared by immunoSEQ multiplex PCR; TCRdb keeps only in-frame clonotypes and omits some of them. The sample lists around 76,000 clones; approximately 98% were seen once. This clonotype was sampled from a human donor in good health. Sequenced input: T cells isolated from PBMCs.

The CDR3 bases are TGTGCCAGCAGCTTGGAGACAGACTACGAGCAGTACTTC. Its protein product is CASSLETDYEQYF. V is TRBV5-4 and J is TRBJ2-7; D may be TRBD1 (5 bases). V was pared by 0 bases and J by 3 bases, with 7 bases between. Germline V lookup: CDR1 SGHNT, CDR2 YYREEE (reference sequence). This CDR3 has 13 residues.